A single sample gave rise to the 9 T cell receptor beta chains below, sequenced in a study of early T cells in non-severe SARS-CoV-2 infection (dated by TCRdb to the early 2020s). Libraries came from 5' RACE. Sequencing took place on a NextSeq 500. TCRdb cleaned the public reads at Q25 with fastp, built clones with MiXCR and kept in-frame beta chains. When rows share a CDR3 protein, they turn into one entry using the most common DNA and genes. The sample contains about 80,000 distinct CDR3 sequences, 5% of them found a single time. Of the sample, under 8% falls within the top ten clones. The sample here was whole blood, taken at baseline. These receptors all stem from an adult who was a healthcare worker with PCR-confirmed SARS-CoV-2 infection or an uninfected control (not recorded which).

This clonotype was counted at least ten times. CDR3 sequence (DNA): TGCGCCAGCAGCTTGGAAGGGGCCTATGGCTACACCTTC. Protein: CASSLEGAYGYTF. This chain links TRBV5-1 with TRBJ1-2; TRBD1 is a possible D gene (5 bases). The CDR3 extends over 13 amino acids. Germline values: CDR1 SGHRS, CDR2 YFSETQ. The ends were cut back, 0 bases at V and 4 bases at J, with 7 bases in the middle.

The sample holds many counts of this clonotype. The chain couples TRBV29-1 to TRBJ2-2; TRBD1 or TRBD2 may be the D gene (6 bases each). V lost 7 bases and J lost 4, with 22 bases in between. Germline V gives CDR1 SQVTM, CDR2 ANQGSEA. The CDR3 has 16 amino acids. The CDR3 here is CSATGGGVVGTGELFF. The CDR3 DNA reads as TGCAGCGCGACAGGAGGAGGGGTGGTAGGCACCGGGGAGCTGTTTTTT.

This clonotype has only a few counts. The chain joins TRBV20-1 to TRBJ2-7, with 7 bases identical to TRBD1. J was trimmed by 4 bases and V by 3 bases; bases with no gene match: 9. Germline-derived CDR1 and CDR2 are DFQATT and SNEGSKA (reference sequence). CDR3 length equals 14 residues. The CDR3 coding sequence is TGCAGTGCTAGCGACAGGGCGAGGTCTTACGAGCAGTACTTC. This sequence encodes CSASDRARSYEQYF.

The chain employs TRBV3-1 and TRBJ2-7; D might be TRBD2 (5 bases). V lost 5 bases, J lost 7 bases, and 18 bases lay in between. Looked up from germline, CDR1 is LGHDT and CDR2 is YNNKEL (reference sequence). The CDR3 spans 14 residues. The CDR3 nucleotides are TGTGCCAGCAGCTGGACTGACTCCGCCCAGGAGCAGTACTTC. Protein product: CASSWTDSAQEQYF.

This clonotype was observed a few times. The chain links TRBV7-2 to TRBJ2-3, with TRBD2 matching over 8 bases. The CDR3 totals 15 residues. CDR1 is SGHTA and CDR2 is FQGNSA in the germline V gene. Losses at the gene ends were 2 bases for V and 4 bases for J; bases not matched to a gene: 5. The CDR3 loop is CASSLTAGEADTQYF. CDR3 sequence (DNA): TGTGCCAGCAGCTTAACAGCGGGAGAGGCAGATACGCAGTATTTT.

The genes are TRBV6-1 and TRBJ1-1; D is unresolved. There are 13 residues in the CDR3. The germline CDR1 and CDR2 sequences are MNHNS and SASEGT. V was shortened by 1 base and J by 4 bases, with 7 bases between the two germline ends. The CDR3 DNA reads TGTGCCAGCAGTGAAGGGTACGCCACTGAAGCTTTCTTT. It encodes CASSEGYATEAFF.

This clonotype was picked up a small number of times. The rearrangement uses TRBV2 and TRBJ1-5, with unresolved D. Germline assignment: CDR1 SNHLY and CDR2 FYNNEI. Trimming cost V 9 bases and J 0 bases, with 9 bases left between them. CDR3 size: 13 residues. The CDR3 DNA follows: TGTGCCAGTCAACAGAATAGCAATCAGCCCCAGCATTTT. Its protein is CASQQNSNQPQHF.

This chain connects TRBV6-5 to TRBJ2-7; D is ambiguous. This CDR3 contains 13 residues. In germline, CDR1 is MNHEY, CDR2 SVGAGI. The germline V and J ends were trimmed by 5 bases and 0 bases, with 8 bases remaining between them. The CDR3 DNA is TGTGCCAGCAGTCCCTCCGCCTCCTACGAGCAGTACTTC. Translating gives CASSPSASYEQYF.

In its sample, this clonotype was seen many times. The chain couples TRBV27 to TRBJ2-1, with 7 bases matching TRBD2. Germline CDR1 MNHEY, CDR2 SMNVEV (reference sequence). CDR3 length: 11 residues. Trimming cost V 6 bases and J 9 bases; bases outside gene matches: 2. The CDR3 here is CASRSGGEQFF. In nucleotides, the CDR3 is TGTGCCAGCAGGTCGGGAGGTGAGCAGTTCTTC.